What follows is one T cell receptor beta chain and its context. This sample stems from a study of blood T cell repertoires in COVID-19. For the study at large: The origin of the acute and convalescent COVID-19 samples was the United States, Italy and Spain. The cDNA or gDNA used as material had been derived from T cells, B-cell-depleted T cells, or PBMCs.

As originally analysed: Amplifying reference gene primers gave estimates of nucleated cell counts. Data came from immunoSEQ multiplex PCR; TCRdb stores just in-frame clones and leaves some out. V and J calls and clone size are those listed in that table; D and trimming were worked out from the DNA. The sample shows 250,000 to 350,000 clones, 87% of them seen only once. J lost 0 bases, V lost 4 bases, and 10 bases had no gene match. Germline-derived CDR1 and CDR2 are SGDLS and YYNGEE. The CDR3 loop spans 19 amino acids. This TCR was recovered from a woman aged 50 to 65 who had recovered from COVID-19. The sequenced sample was peripheral blood. V usage is TRBV9 and J usage is TRBJ2-1; 13 bases map to TRBD2. The CDR3 region is CASSPRPTSGRSSYNEQFF. In DNA form, the CDR3 reads TGTGCCAGCAGCCCTCGTCCGACTAGCGGGAGGAGCTCCTACAATGAGCAGTTCTTC.